The rows below give T cell receptor beta chains drawn from one sample of a study of blood T cell repertoires in COVID-19. This table comes from immunoSEQ multiplex PCR, and its TCRdb copy is limited to in-frame clones, with some not included. Here the sample spans roughly 70,000 clones, over 75% being singletons. Sequencing used peripheral blood. These TCRs come from a man aged 45-65 years with active COVID-19. Both conserved end residues are part of each CDR3. Each record gives: V gene, J gene, clone size, D gene, CDR3 protein, CDR3 DNA. D genes are given only for firm matches. Expanded clones are given a class, and other clones once, few, many or no size at all.

TRBV5-4	TRBJ1-2	.	TRBD1	CASSLGVLQGVAGYTF	TGTGCCAGCAGCTTAGGGGTACTCCAGGGGGTGGCTGGCTACACCTTC
TRBV7-2	TRBJ1-2	.	.	CASSPGVALYGYTF	TGTGCCAGCAGCCCGGGGGTAGCCCTCTATGGCTACACCTTC
TRBV11-2	TRBJ1-2	.	TRBD1	CASSLPGQRYTF	TGTGCCAGCAGCTTACCGGGACAGCGTTACACCTTC
TRBV7-9	TRBJ1-1	.	.	CASSLGSTGREAFF	TGTGCCAGCAGCCTGGGGTCTACAGGCCGTGAAGCTTTCTTT
TRBV12-5	TRBJ2-3	.	.	CASGLPRRVGGSTDTQYF	TGTGCTAGTGGTTTGCCCCGGCGGGTAGGGGGAAGCACAGATACGCAGTATTTT
TRBV19	TRBJ2-7	.	.	CASMSSIGEPYEQYF	TGTGCCAGTATGAGTTCGATAGGAGAGCCCTACGAGCAGTACTTC
TRBV18	TRBJ2-3	.	TRBD2	CASSPSGGAVSTQYF	TGTGCCAGCTCACCGAGCGGGGGGGCCGTAAGTACGCAGTATTTT
TRBV5-1	TRBJ2-7	.	.	CASRPTGGFGYEQYF	TGCGCCAGCAGACCTACGGGGGGCTTTGGCTACGAGCAGTACTTC
TRBV29-1	TRBJ1-3	once	.	CSVEGENRNTIYF	TGCAGCGTTGAAGGCGAGAACCGAAACACCATATATTTT
TRBV5-4	TRBJ1-4	.	TRBD1	CASSRSGTGTEKLFF	TGTGCCAGCAGCCGAAGCGGGACAGGGACTGAAAAACTGTTTTTT
TRBV5-8	TRBJ2-7	.	.	CASSTWTGYEQYF	TGTGCCAGCAGCACCTGGACGGGATACGAGCAGTACTTC
TRBV24-1	TRBJ2-5	.	.	CATSDRETQYF	TGTGCCACCAGTGACAGGGAGACCCAGTACTTC
TRBV7-3	TRBJ2-5	.	.	CASSPGDRKETQYF	TGTGCCAGCAGCCCCGGGGATAGGAAAGAGACCCAGTACTTC
TRBV25-1	TRBJ1-2	.	.	CASSELEDVYGYTF	TGTGCCAGCAGTGAATTGGAGGATGTCTATGGCTACACCTTC
TRBV19	TRBJ2-7	.	TRBD2	CASRTSGRTHEQYF	TGTGCCAGTAGGACTAGCGGGAGGACCCACGAGCAGTACTTC
TRBV3-1/TRBV3-2	TRBJ2-7	.	.	CASSQDGQGQHEQYF	TGTGCCAGCAGCCAAGACGGGCAGGGTCAACACGAGCAGTACTTC
TRBV19	TRBJ2-1	.	TRBD2	CASSMSGKTLGDNEQFF	TGTGCCAGTAGTATGAGCGGGAAGACCTTGGGGGACAATGAGCAGTTCTTC
TRBV5-4	TRBJ2-7	.	TRBD1	CASSTSRDRGREQYF	TGTGCCAGCAGCACTTCGCGAGACAGGGGACGGGAGCAGTACTTC